Following are 6 T cell receptor beta chains from one sample sequenced in a study of cytomegalovirus exposure and HLA in healthy donors. In the PCR, 60 Vbeta and 13 Jbeta primers were used. Measured with immunoSEQ multiplex PCR; TCRdb has only the in-frame clones, and not every one. The sample carries about 130,000 clones, roughly 78% recorded once. Sequencing was carried out using PBMCs. These receptors all stem from a man aged 25 to 45 in good health.

The V gene is TRBV7-9, the J gene TRBJ2-3; D is possibly TRBD2 (5 bases). The V and J ends lost 4 bases and 6 bases respectively, with 8 bases between them. CDR1 and CDR2 (germline): SEHNR, FQNEAQ (reference sequence). This CDR3 region has 12 residues. CDR3 nucleotides: TGTGCCAGCAGCTATTCGGGGGATACGCAGTATTTT. Translation: CASSYSGDTQYF. Supplemented by reference TRBV7-9 and TRBJ2-3, the full variable domain reads DTGVSQNPRHKITKRGQNVTFRCDPISEHNRLYWYRQTLGQGPEFLTYFQNEAQLEKSRLLSDRFSAERPKGSFSTLEIQRTEQGDSAMYLCASSYSGDTQYFGPGTRLTVL.

This clone was picked up a small number of times. V and J are TRBV4-3 and TRBJ1-1, with D possibly TRBD1 on 6 matching bases. CDR3 length: 15 amino acids. Trimming removed 2 bases at V and 3 bases at J, with 13 bases between. Germline-derived CDR1 and CDR2 are LGHNA and YSLEER. The CDR3 coding sequence is TGCGCCAGCAGCCAAACTCTAGACAGGTACACTGAAGCTTTCTTT. Its protein product is CASSQTLDRYTEAFF.

This chain links TRBV28 with TRBJ2-7; possible D gene TRBD1, 6 bases. Germline-derived CDR1 and CDR2 are MDHEN and SYDVKM. The V gene lost 5 bases and the J gene lost 1 base, with 12 bases spanning the gap. The CDR3 totals 14 residues. The CDR3 loop is CASSLTGLSYEQYF. CDR3 nucleotides: TGTGCCAGCAGTCTGACAGGCCTTTCCTACGAGCAGTACTTC.

This clone came up once. V usage is TRBV5-1 and J usage is TRBJ2-5; 8 bases align to TRBD1. Germline CDR1 reads SGHRS; CDR2 reads YFSETQ. The CDR3 loop spans 15 amino acids. The V gene end was trimmed by 0 bases and the J gene end by 0 bases; junction bases not matched to a gene: 1. The CDR3 loop is CASSLGTGYQETQYF. CDR3 sequence (DNA): TGCGCCAGCAGCTTGGGGACAGGGTACCAAGAGACCCAGTACTTC.

For this clone: Additional DNA sequences in this sample encode the identical CDR3. This chain links TRBV5-1 with TRBJ2-7; 10 nucleotides align to TRBD1. CDR1 and CDR2 from the germline V gene are SGHRS and YFSETQ. V was pared by 4 bases and J by 2 bases, with 3 bases of the junction left unmatched. The CDR3 is made up of 14 amino acids. CDR3 residues: CASSPGQGAYEQYF. The CDR3 region has the DNA TGCGCCAGCAGCCCAGGACAGGGGGCCTACGAGCAGTACTTC. The variable domain in full, with the rest retrieved from reference TRBV5-1 and TRBJ2-7, is KAGVTQTPRYLIKTRGQQVTLSCSPISGHRSVSWYQQTPGQGLQFLFEYFSETQRNKGNFPGRFSGRQFSNSRSEMNVSTLELGDSALYLCASSPGQGAYEQYFGPGTRLTVT.

The chain uses TRBV4-3 and TRBJ2-7; D possibly corresponds to TRBD1 (6 bases). V was trimmed by 1 base and J by 1 base, leaving 17 bases between them. CDR1 is LGHNA, CDR2 YSLEER, per germline. This CDR3 is built from 17 residues. This CDR3 reads CASSQVFSVDRSYEQYF. For the CDR3, the DNA is TGCGCCAGCAGCCAAGTTTTCTCGGTGGACAGATCCTACGAGCAGTACTTC.